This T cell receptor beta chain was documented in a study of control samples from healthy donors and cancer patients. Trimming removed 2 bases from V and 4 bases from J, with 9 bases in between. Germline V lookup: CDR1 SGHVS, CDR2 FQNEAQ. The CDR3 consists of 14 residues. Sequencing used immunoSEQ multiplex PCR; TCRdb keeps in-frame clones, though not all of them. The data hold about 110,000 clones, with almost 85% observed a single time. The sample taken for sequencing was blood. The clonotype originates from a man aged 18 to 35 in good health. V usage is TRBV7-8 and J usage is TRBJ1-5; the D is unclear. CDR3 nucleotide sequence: TGTGCCAGCAGCTTAAGTGGAGGGAATCAGCCCCAGCATTTT. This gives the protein CASSLSGGNQPQHF.